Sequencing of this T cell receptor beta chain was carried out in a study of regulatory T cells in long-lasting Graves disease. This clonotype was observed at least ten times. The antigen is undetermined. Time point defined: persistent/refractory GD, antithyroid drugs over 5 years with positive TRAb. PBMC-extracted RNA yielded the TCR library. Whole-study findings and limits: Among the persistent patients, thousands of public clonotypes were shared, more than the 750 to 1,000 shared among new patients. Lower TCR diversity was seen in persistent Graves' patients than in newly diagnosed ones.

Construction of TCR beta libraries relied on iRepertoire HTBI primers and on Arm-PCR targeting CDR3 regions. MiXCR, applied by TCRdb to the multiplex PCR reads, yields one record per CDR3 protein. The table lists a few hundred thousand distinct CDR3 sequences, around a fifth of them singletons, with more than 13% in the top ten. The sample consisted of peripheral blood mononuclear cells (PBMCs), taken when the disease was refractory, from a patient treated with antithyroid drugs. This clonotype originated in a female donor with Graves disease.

CDR3 bases: TGTGCCTGGAGTCCCGCTTTAGGGAACGAGCAGTACTTC. Translated, it gives CAWSPALGNEQYF. The gene calls are TRBV30 and TRBJ2-7; D is ambiguous. This CDR3 region has 13 residues. In germline, CDR1 is GTSNPN, CDR2 SVGIG (reference sequence). V shed 2 bases and J shed 5 bases, with 13 bases lying between them.